The TCR beta chain described here comes from a study of blood T cells in healthy people across ages. This clonotype has a count of ten or more. It was with a sample-barcoded 5' primer and a J-beta primer mix that a second PCR of roughly 7 to 12 cycles was run. A template-switch adaptor that had 12 random nucleotides put a tag on each cDNA molecule. TCRdb ran MiXCR on the 5' RACE reads and lists one entry per CDR3 protein. In the table there are 700,000 or so distinct CDR3 sequences, approximately 21% of which are singletons. This CDR3 has 14 residues. Germline CDR1 is SGHRS and CDR2 is YFSETQ. The V end lost 5 bases, the J end lost 8 bases, and 17 bases lay between the germline ends.

The sequence came from a man in his 70s in good health. The material sequenced was blood. V and J are TRBV5-1 and TRBJ2-1; D might be TRBD2 (6 bases). CDR3 nucleotides: TGCGCCAGCAGATTGAATGCGGGGTCCGATGAGCAGTTCTTC. It codes for CASRLNAGSDEQFF.